The rows below give T cell receptor beta chains drawn from one sample of a study of blood T cell repertoires in COVID-19. Assay used: immunoSEQ multiplex PCR; TCRdb lists only in-frame clones, some missing. The sample holds about 48,000 clones, more than 75% seen once. Input material: peripheral blood. The receptors were sampled from a woman aged 55-70 years with acute or convalescent COVID-19. The CDR3 runs from the conserved cysteine through the conserved F or W. A D gene is named only where the DNA matches it firmly. The size of a clone is reported for some rows only, either as once, few or many, or as a class for expanded clones.

clone size	J gene	V gene	D gene	CDR3 protein	CDR3 DNA
few	TRBJ1-1	TRBV9	-	CASSVDPGARTEAFF	TGTGCCAGCAGCGTAGATCCAGGGGCGCGGACTGAAGCTTTCTTT
-	TRBJ1-1	TRBV9	-	CASSVAVNTEAFF	TGTGCCAGCAGCGTAGCCGTGAACACTGAAGCTTTCTTT
-	TRBJ2-2	TRBV3-1/TRBV3-2	TRBD2	CASSQLRGGGGELFF	TGTGCCAGCAGCCAATTGCGGGGGGGCGGCGGGGAGCTGTTTTTT
-	TRBJ1-4	TRBV19	-	CASSFQGLGGEKLFF	TGTGCCAGTAGCTTCCAAGGACTGGGGGGTGAAAAACTGTTTTTT
once	TRBJ1-2	TRBV7-8	-	CASSPVGGGVSYGYTF	TGTGCCAGCAGCCCCGTGGGTGGGGGCGTTTCCTATGGCTACACCTTC
-	TRBJ2-7	TRBV12-5	TRBD1	CASGLSLVRGQEYEQYF	TGTGCTAGTGGTTTGAGCTTGGTTCGGGGACAGGAGTACGAGCAGTACTTC
-	TRBJ1-1	TRBV7-9	TRBD1	CASSLGQALGDEAFF	TGTGCCAGCAGCTTGGGACAGGCCCTTGGGGATGAAGCTTTCTTT
few	TRBJ1-6	TRBV4-1	-	CASSLSGVYNSPLHF	TGCGCCAGCAGCCTGAGCGGCGTCTATAATTCACCCCTCCACTTT
-	TRBJ1-1	TRBV29-1	-	CSVAAGGNTEAFF	TGCAGCGTGGCGGCCGGAGGGAACACTGAAGCTTTCTTT
once	TRBJ2-2	TRBV27	-	CASSLITGELFF	TGTGCCAGCAGTCTTATTACCGGGGAGCTGTTTTTT
once	TRBJ2-1	TRBV12-5	TRBD2	CASGLATGGGSNEQFF	TGTGCTAGTGGTTTGGCGACTGGCGGGGGGTCCAATGAGCAGTTCTTC
-	TRBJ1-5	TRBV5-1	TRBD1	CASSPDRDGQPQHF	TGCGCCAGCAGCCCCGACAGGGACGGTCAGCCCCAGCATTTT
-	TRBJ1-6	TRBV2	-	CASRPGGWYNSPLHF	TGTGCCAGCAGGCCCGGAGGGTGGTATAATTCACCCCTCCACTTT
-	TRBJ1-3	TRBV12-3/TRBV12-4	-	CASSPLRNTIYF	TGTGCCAGCAGCCCTCTCCGAAACACCATATATTTT
-	TRBJ1-2	TRBV10-3	-	CAISVGGRDYGYTF	TGTGCCATCAGTGTAGGCGGCAGGGACTATGGCTACACCTTC
-	TRBJ1-2	TRBV3-1/TRBV3-2	-	CASSQERARGYTF	TGTGCCAGCAGCCAAGAAAGAGCTCGGGGCTACACCTTC
-	TRBJ2-7	TRBV27	-	CASSLRRQADYEQYF	TGTGCCAGCAGTTTGAGGAGACAGGCTGACTACGAGCAGTACTTC
many	TRBJ2-5	TRBV2	TRBD1	CASRAGGQETQYF	TGTGCCAGCAGAGCAGGGGGCCAAGAGACCCAGTACTTC
medium-sized	TRBJ1-1	TRBV11-2	-	CASSLEMGRKNTEAFF	TGTGCCAGCAGCTTAGAAATGGGCAGGAAGAACACTGAAGCTTTCTTT
-	TRBJ1-2	TRBV19	-	CASSIRGPYGYTF	TGTGCCAGTAGTATACGGGGTCCTTATGGCTACACCTTC
-	TRBJ1-1	TRBV19	-	CASSPLAGEAFF	TGTGCCAGTAGCCCACTGGCAGGCGAAGCTTTCTTT
-	TRBJ2-5	TRBV7-9	TRBD2	CASSRTSGMIGRETQYF	TGTGCCAGCAGTAGGACTAGCGGGATGATAGGTCGGGAGACCCAGTACTTC
-	TRBJ2-5	TRBV6-5	TRBD1	CASAGGGQETQYF	TGTGCCAGCGCAGGGGGCGGACAAGAGACCCAGTACTTC
-	TRBJ2-7	TRBV11-2	TRBD2	CASSPSLSGGSISEQYF	TGTGCCAGCAGCCCGAGCCTATCGGGCGGGAGCATTAGCGAGCAGTACTTC
-	TRBJ2-7	TRBV5-5	TRBD1	CASSAGTGLGHEQYF	TGTGCCAGCAGTGCTGGGACAGGGCTAGGCCACGAGCAGTACTTC
few	TRBJ1-1	TRBV7-3	TRBD1	CASGTGTNTEAFF	TGTGCCAGTGGGACAGGGACGAACACTGAAGCTTTCTTT
-	TRBJ2-7	TRBV12-5	-	CASGPDNYEQYF	TGTGCTAGTGGCCCGGACAACTACGAGCAGTACTTC
-	TRBJ2-3	TRBV7-9	TRBD2	CASSLGESGRPSTDTQYF	TGTGCCAGCAGCTTAGGTGAGAGCGGGAGACCTAGCACAGATACGCAGTATTTT
-	TRBJ1-3	TRBV11-2	TRBD1	CASSSGGFSGNTIYF	TGTGCCAGCAGCTCAGGGGGTTTCTCTGGAAACACCATATATTTT
-	TRBJ2-7	TRBV5-1	TRBD2	CASSYFGGDYEQYF	TGCGCCAGCAGTTACTTCGGGGGGGACTACGAGCAGTACTTC
-	TRBJ2-4	TRBV5-1	TRBD1	CASSFGQGADIQYF	TGCGCCAGCAGCTTTGGACAGGGGGCGGACATTCAGTACTTC
-	TRBJ1-5	TRBV5-5	-	CASSLGEGQRKPQHF	TGTGCCAGCAGCCTCGGTGAGGGTCAGAGAAAACCCCAGCATTTT
once	TRBJ2-7	TRBV5-6	TRBD2	CASSLLSGGADRPYEQYF	TGTGCCAGCAGCTTGCTCAGCGGGGGGGCTGATAGACCCTACGAGCAGTACTTC
-	TRBJ2-7	TRBV4-1	TRBD1	CASRRDRDSYEQYF	TGCGCCAGCAGAAGGGACAGGGACTCCTACGAGCAGTACTTC
-	TRBJ2-3	TRBV10-3	-	CAISGGLASRTDTQYF	TGTGCCATCAGTGGAGGACTCGCATCTCGCACAGATACGCAGTATTTT
-	TRBJ2-1	TRBV15	TRBD2	CATNPGLARRNEQFF	TGTGCCACCAACCCGGGACTAGCGAGGAGAAATGAGCAGTTCTTC
once	TRBJ1-5	TRBV5-6	TRBD1	CASSSGTGYYSNQPQHF	TGTGCCAGCAGCTCCGGGACAGGGTATTATAGCAATCAGCCCCAGCATTTT
-	TRBJ2-5	TRBV7-6	-	CASSWGGTAQETQYF	TGTGCCAGCAGCTGGGGCGGTACAGCCCAAGAGACCCAGTACTTC
-	TRBJ2-5	TRBV19	-	CATQTGHQETQYF	TGTGCCACCCAGACAGGCCACCAAGAGACCCAGTACTTC
-	TRBJ2-7	TRBV11-2	-	CASSLFLKGNDEQYF	TGTGCCAGCAGCTTATTCCTAAAGGGGAACGACGAGCAGTACTTC
few	TRBJ2-7	TRBV18	TRBD1	CASSPPGQGTGDYEQYF	TGTGCCAGCTCACCACCGGGACAGGGGACGGGAGATTACGAGCAGTACTTC